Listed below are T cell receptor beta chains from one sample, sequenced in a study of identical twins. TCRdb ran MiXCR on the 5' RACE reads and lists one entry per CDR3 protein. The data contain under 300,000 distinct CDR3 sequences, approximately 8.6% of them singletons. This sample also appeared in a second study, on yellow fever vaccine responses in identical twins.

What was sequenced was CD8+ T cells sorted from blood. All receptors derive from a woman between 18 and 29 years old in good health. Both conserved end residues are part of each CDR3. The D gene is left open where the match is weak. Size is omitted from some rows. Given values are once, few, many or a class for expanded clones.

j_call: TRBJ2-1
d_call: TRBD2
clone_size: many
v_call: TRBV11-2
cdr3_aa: CASKSGSSYNEQFF
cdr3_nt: TGTGCCAGCAAGAGCGGGAGCTCCTACAATGAGCAGTTCTTC

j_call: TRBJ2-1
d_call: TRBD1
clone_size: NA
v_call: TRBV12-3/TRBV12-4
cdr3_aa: CDSSLQGLYQDEQFF
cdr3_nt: TGTGACAGCAGTTTACAGGGGCTGTACCAGGATGAGCAGTTCTTC

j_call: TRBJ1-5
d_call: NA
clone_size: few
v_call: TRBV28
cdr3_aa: CASSLSLHNQPQHF
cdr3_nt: TGTGCCAGCAGTTTAAGTCTCCACAATCAGCCCCAGCATTTT

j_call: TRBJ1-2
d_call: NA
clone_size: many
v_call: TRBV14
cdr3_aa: CASSQGGAAYGYTF
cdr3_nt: TGTGCCAGCAGCCAAGGGGGCGCGGCGTATGGCTACACCTTC

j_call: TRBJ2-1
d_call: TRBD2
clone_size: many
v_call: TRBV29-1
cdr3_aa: CSVEDTGLAGNNEQFF
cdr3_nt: TGCAGCGTTGAAGATACAGGACTAGCGGGGAACAATGAGCAGTTCTTC

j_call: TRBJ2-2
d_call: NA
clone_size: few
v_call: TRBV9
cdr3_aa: CASSPGGGGAGELFF
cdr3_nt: TGTGCCAGCAGCCCAGGCGGGGGCGGGGCCGGGGAGCTGTTTTTT

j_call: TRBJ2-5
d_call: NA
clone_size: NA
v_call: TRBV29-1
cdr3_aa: CSVHHGGETQYF
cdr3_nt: TGCAGCGTTCACCATGGGGGGGAGACCCAGTACTTC

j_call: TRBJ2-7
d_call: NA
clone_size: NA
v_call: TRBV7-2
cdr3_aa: CASSFALFYEQYF
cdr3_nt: TGTGCCAGCAGCTTCGCTCTCTTCTACGAGCAGTACTTC

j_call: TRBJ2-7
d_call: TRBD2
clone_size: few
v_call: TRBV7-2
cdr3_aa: CASSEGLAGVFHEQYF
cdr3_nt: TGTGCCAGCAGCGAGGGACTAGCGGGAGTTTTCCACGAGCAGTACTTC

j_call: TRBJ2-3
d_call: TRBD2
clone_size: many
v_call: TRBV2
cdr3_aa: CASSESSSGVITDTQYF
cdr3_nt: TGTGCCAGCAGTGAGAGCTCGAGCGGGGTAATCACAGATACGCAGTATTTT

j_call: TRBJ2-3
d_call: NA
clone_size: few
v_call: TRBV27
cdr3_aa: CASSLFWGTDTQYF
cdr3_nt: TGTGCCAGCAGTTTATTTTGGGGCACAGATACGCAGTATTTT

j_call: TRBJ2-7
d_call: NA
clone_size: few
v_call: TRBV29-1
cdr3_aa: CSVTGTSYEQYF
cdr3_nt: TGCAGCGTTACCGGGACTTCTTACGAGCAGTACTTC

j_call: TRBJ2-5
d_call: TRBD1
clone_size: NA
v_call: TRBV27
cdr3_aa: CASSAHGTEHSLWETQYF
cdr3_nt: TGTGCCAGCTCAGCTCACGGGACAGAACATTCCTTATGGGAGACCCAGTACTTC

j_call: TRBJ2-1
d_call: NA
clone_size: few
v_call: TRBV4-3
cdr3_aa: CASSQDRAGLNEQFF
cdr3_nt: TGCGCCAGCAGCCAAGATAGGGCAGGGTTGAATGAGCAGTTCTTC

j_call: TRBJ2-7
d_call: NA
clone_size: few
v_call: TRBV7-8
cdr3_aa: CASRSDRPSGEQYF
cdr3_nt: TGTGCCAGCAGAAGCGACAGGCCCTCCGGCGAGCAGTACTTC

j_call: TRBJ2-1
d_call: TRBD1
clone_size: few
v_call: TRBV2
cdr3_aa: CASRGTGGAEQFF
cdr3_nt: TGTGCCAGCAGGGGGACAGGGGGCGCTGAGCAGTTCTTC

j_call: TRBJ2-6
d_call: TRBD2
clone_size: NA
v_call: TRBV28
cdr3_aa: CASSPQGTSGPFGANVLTF
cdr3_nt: TGTGCCAGCTCCCCCCAGGGGACTAGCGGTCCCTTTGGGGCCAACGTCCTGACTTTC

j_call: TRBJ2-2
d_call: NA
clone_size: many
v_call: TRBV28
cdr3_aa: CASSLPFAGELFF
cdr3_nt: TGTGCCAGCAGTCTCCCTTTCGCCGGGGAGCTGTTTTTT

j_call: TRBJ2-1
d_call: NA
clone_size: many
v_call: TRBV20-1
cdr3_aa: CSATAKTSYEQFF
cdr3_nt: TGCAGTGCTACCGCAAAGACTAGTTATGAGCAGTTCTTC